The 17 T cell receptor beta chains given below trace back to one sample, sequenced in a study of T cells in Graves' hyperthyroidism and ophthalmopathy. Amplification yielded TCR beta CDR3 regions, with RNA transcripts as the source. The TCR CDR3 first-round RT-PCR relied on the HTBI primer set. TCRdb re-analysed the multiplex PCR reads in MiXCR, keeping a single row per CDR3 protein. Of some 510,000 distinct CDR3 sequences detected, less than 25% appear once; the ten largest clones hold about 30%. Specimen: blood. These receptors were collected from a man between 18 and 29 years old with Graves' hyperthyroidism.

This sequence joins TRBV2 and TRBJ2-5; tentative D call: TRBD1 (5 bases). V was clipped by 5 bases and J by 1 base, with 11 bases between them. CDR1 SNHLY and CDR2 FYNNEI come from the germline V gene. This CDR3 has 14 residues. In nucleotides, the CDR3 is TGTGCCAGCAGTTTTGGGGCGTCCCAAGAGACCCAGTACTTC. As protein: CASSFGASQETQYF.

DNA of the CDR3: TGTGCCAGCAGCCCCGGGACAGGGGGCCGGGAAGCTTTCTTT. Its translation is CASSPGTGGREAFF. The V gene is TRBV7-3, the J gene TRBJ1-1; 12 bases map to TRBD1. The V gene's germline CDR1 is SGHTA and CDR2 FQGTGA. Trimming cost V 5 bases and J 8 bases; bases outside gene matches: 6. This CDR3 comprises 14 residues.

J is TRBJ2-1 and V is TRBV20-1, with TRBD1 matching 10 bases. Germline trimming cut 6 bases from V and 8 bases from J; bases unmatched to any gene: 13. Germline V gives CDR1 DFQATT, CDR2 SNEGSKA (reference sequence). The CDR3 covers 15 residues. This chain's CDR3 is CSANRPSGTGDEQFF. DNA for the CDR3: TGCAGTGCCAACCGACCGTCCGGGACAGGGGATGAGCAGTTCTTC.

The rearrangement joins TRBV9 to TRBJ1-6, with 7 bases identical to TRBD1. The CDR3 sequence is 15 residues long. Germline lookup yields CDR1 SGDLS and CDR2 YYNGEE. V trimming: 0 bases; J trimming: 10 bases; junction bases outside the gene matches: 7. This CDR3 reads CASSVGGGAGSPLHF. CDR3 in DNA: TGTGCCAGCAGCGTAGGAGGGGGCGCGGGATCACCCCTCCACTTT. Full variable domain (missing parts from reference TRBV9 and TRBJ1-6): DSGVTQTPKHLITATGQRVTLRCSPRSGDLSVYWYQQSLDQGLQFLIQYYNGEERAKGNILERFSAQQFPDLHSELNLSSLELGDSALYFCASSVGGGAGSPLHFGNGTRLTVT.

Only a few counts were recorded for this clonotype. The chain links TRBV13 to TRBJ2-7; TRBD1 matches at 7 bases. The junction had 10 bases not matched to a gene; V was cut back by 5 bases and J by 0 bases. This CDR3 is 16 amino acids long. The germline gives CDR1 PRHDT, CDR2 FYEKMQ (reference sequence). CDR3 DNA: TGTGCCAGCAGCCCGCCGGACAGGAGAGACTCCTACGAGCAGTACTTC. It translates to CASSPPDRRDSYEQYF.

This clonotype was seen more than once but under ten times. This sequence joins TRBV12-3 or TRBV12-4 and TRBJ2-2; 10 nucleotides line up with TRBD2. CDR3 length equals 16 residues. The V gene end was trimmed by 7 bases and the J gene end by 6 bases; junction bases not matched to a gene: 11. This CDR3 reads CASTASGRGGAGELFF. The DNA of the CDR3 is TGTGCCAGCACTGCTAGCGGGAGAGGGGGAGCCGGGGAGCTGTTTTTT.

The sample holds many counts of this clonotype. V usage is TRBV7-8 and J usage is TRBJ1-2; 11 bases map to TRBD1. V gave up 5 bases and J gave up 8 bases; unmatched junction bases: 10. The CDR3 is 15 residues long. The germline CDR1 and CDR2 sequences are SGHVS and FQNEAQ. The CDR3 DNA sequence: TGTGCCAGCAGCCCCAGGACAGGGGGCGCGGAGGGCTACACCTTC. As protein: CASSPRTGGAEGYTF. Together with reference TRBV7-8 and TRBJ1-2, the CDR3 gives the full variable domain: GAGVSQSPRYKVAKRGQDVALRCDPISGHVSLFWYQQALGQGPEFLTYFQNEAQLDKSGLPSDRFFAERPEGSVSTLKIQRTQQEDSAVYLCASSPRTGGAEGYTFGSGTRLTVV.

This clonotype was observed at least ten times. The chain is built from TRBV4-2 and TRBJ2-5, with D uncertain. V lost 0 bases and J 2 bases, leaving 13 bases between the germline ends. There are 16 residues in the CDR3. Germline CDR1 is LGHNA and CDR2 is YNFKEQ. The CDR3 sequence: CASSQESTDDQETQYF. As DNA, the CDR3 is TGTGCCAGCAGCCAAGAGTCTACTGACGATCAAGAGACCCAGTACTTC.

This clonotype was counted ten times or more. The V call is TRBV4-1, the J call TRBJ1-2; TRBD1 might be the D (5 bases). Trimming shortened V by 0 bases and J by 8 bases, and 16 bases separated the two germline ends. From germline, CDR1 is MGHRA and CDR2 YSYEKL. The CDR3 loop spans 15 amino acids. The CDR3 DNA sequence: TGCGCCAGCAGCCAAGATGGTAACCCTGGGGACGGCTACACCTTC. This codes for CASSQDGNPGDGYTF.

There are many counts of this clonotype. The J gene is TRBJ2-5, the V gene TRBV6-1; 9 nucleotides align to TRBD1. The CDR3 extends over 14 amino acids. CDR1 is MNHNS, CDR2 SASEGT, per germline. The trim removed 6 bases at V and 3 bases at J, leaving 5 bases unmatched. The CDR3, as DNA: TGTGCCAGCAGCGGACAGGGGACTAAAGAGACCCAGTACTTC. It specifies CASSGQGTKETQYF.

The table lists this clonotype with many counts. This rearrangement joins TRBV6-5 to TRBJ1-2; 7 bases map to TRBD1. The junction had 8 bases not matched to a gene; V was cut back by 5 bases and J by 5 bases. Germline V gene sequence: CDR1 MNHEY, CDR2 SVGAGI. The CDR3 runs 14 residues. The CDR3 loop reads CASSQDRPPYGYTF. In nucleotides, the CDR3 is TGTGCCAGCAGTCAGGACAGGCCCCCGTATGGCTACACCTTC.

This clonotype was observed at least ten times. V gene TRBV6-1 combines with J gene TRBJ2-2, with 12 bases aligning to TRBD2. There are 16 residues in the CDR3. J lost 8 bases, V lost 6 bases, and 10 bases had no gene match. Germline values: CDR1 MNHNS, CDR2 SASEGT. The CDR3 spells CASSTLAGGHLGELFF. For the CDR3, the DNA is TGTGCCAGCAGCACCCTAGCGGGGGGGCATCTTGGGGAGCTGTTTTTT.

This clonotype was seen only a few times. The chain has TRBV9 and TRBJ1-1, with 7 bases matching TRBD1. The CDR3 is made up of 12 amino acids. V dropped 5 bases and J dropped 6; count of bases not matched to a gene: 4. CDR1 and CDR2 from the germline V gene are SGDLS and YYNGEE. The CDR3 sequence: CASRGTESEAFF. The DNA for the CDR3 is TGTGCCAGCAGGGGGACAGAATCTGAAGCTTTCTTT.

The sample holds many counts of this clonotype. V is TRBV29-1 and J is TRBJ2-7; weak D call: TRBD1 (6 bases). The CDR3 length is 14 residues. Trimming took off 7 bases at V and 5 bases at J, with 21 bases between the two ends. The germline gives CDR1 SQVTM, CDR2 ANQGSEA. In DNA, the CDR3 is TGCAGCGCCTTTGGAGAGAGGGGGTTCCACGAGCAGTACTTC. This gives the protein CSAFGERGFHEQYF.

The rearrangement uses TRBV3-1 and TRBJ1-2; 7 nucleotides line up with TRBD1. Trimming took 8 bases from V and 3 from J; bases not matched to a gene: 6. There are 13 residues in the CDR3. Germline V gene lookup returns CDR1 LGHDT and CDR2 YNNKEL (reference sequence). For the CDR3, the DNA is TGTGCCAGCGGAACAGGGGACGACTATGGCTACACCTTC. It codes for CASGTGDDYGYTF.

CDR3: CASSLSQGGTYEQYF. The CDR3 DNA reads as TGTGCCAGCAGCTTATCACAGGGAGGTACCTACGAGCAGTACTTC. The gene calls are TRBV11-2 and TRBJ2-7; D possibly uses TRBD1 or TRBD2 (6 bases each). The CDR3 is made up of 15 amino acids. Deletions cut 2 bases from V and 2 bases from J, with 13 bases between. Germline values: CDR1 SGHAT, CDR2 FQNNGV. Combining the CDR3 with reference TRBV11-2 and TRBJ2-7 gives the whole variable domain EAGVAQSPRYKIIEKRQSVAFWCNPISGHATLYWYQQILGQGPKLLIQFQNNGVVDDSQLPKDRFSAERLKGVDSTLKIQPAKLEDSAVYLCASSLSQGGTYEQYFGPGTRLTVT.

Worth noting for this clonotype: This sequence may be a read error, since a much larger clone differs from it by one base. This sequence joins TRBV29-1 and TRBJ1-1, with TRBD1 as a possible D gene (6 bases). V shed 7 bases and J shed 2 bases, with 14 bases lying between them. The length of the CDR3 is 13 residues. Germline-derived CDR1 and CDR2 are SQVTM and ANQGSEA. CDR3 nucleotides: TGCAGCGATTACAGGGTGGGTAACACTGAAGCTTTCTTT. Translating gives CSDYRVGNTEAFF.